This entry is about one T cell receptor beta chain. This record belongs to a study of control samples from healthy donors and cancer patients. Looked up from germline, CDR1 is MDHEN and CDR2 is SYDVKM. The CDR3 extends over 15 amino acids. Losses at the gene ends were 4 bases for V and 3 bases for J; bases not matched to a gene: 7. The method was immunoSEQ multiplex PCR; TCRdb's version includes in-frame clones alone and lacks a portion of them. This table holds around 130,000 clones, 70% to 90% found once. This receptor was obtained from a man over 45 in good health. Input material: blood. The V and J genes are TRBV28 and TRBJ1-1, with TRBD1 matching 8 bases. CDR3 DNA: TGTGCCAGCAGTTCCGGAGGACAGGGCTACACTGAAGCTTTCTTT. Translating it yields CASSSGGQGYTEAFF.